Listed below are T cell receptor beta chains from one sample, sequenced in a study of blood T cell repertoires in COVID-19. Clones were read by immunoSEQ multiplex PCR, and TCRdb kept only the in-frame ones, dropping some. The table lists a few hundred thousand clones, under 90% of them singletons. Material for sequencing was PBMCs or T cells enriched from blood (not recorded which). Every receptor here comes from a young woman who had recovered from COVID-19. The CDR3 runs from the conserved cysteine through the conserved F or W. A D gene is named only where the DNA matches it firmly. Clone size appears in some rows only: once, few, many, or a class for an expanded clone.

>TRBJ2-1|TRBV6-4|14|few|TRBD1
CASSVGQENNEQFF
TGTGCCAGCAGTGTGGGACAGGAGAACAATGAGCAGTTCTTC
>TRBJ2-2|TRBV5-1|18|NA|TRBD2
CASTDSGSNIANTGELFF
TGCGCCAGCACGGATAGCGGGAGTAATATCGCGAACACCGGGGAGCTGTTTTTT
>TRBJ2-7|TRBV7-6|13|NA|TRBD1
CASSTGQVYEQYF
TGTGCCAGCAGCACGGGACAGGTCTACGAGCAGTACTTC
>TRBJ2-1|TRBV7-9|19|NA|TRBD2
CASSLRAKPIAGINNEQFF
TGTGCCAGCAGCTTAAGAGCGAAGCCGATAGCGGGAATAAACAATGAGCAGTTCTTC
>TRBJ2-1|TRBV28|15|NA|TRBD2
CASSFGGGGYNEQFF
TGTGCCAGCAGTTTCGGGGGGGGAGGGTACAATGAGCAGTTCTTC
>TRBJ2-2|TRBV11-3|15|NA|TRBD1
CASSFGSLGQGMVFF
TGTGCCAGCAGCTTTGGGTCCTTGGGACAGGGGATGGTGTTTTTT
>TRBJ1-5|TRBV30|13|NA|NA
CAWRPGDDQPQHF
TGTGCCTGGAGGCCAGGGGATGATCAGCCCCAGCATTTT
>TRBJ1-1|TRBV5-1|13|NA|NA
CASGSQGGAEAFF
TGCGCCAGCGGAAGTCAGGGAGGCGCTGAAGCTTTCTTT
>TRBJ2-3|TRBV21-1|16|NA|NA
CASSKGPAGAPDTQYF
TGTGCCAGCAGCAAGGGTCCGGCGGGAGCTCCAGATACGCAGTATTTT
>TRBJ1-4|TRBV7-8|15|NA|NA
CASSLGTGGDEKLFF
TGTGCCAGCAGCTTAGGAACGGGGGGCGATGAAAAACTGTTTTTT
>TRBJ2-2|TRBV4-3|15|few|NA
CASSPTGTFTGELFF
TGCGCCAGCAGCCCGACCGGGACATTCACCGGGGAGCTGTTTTTT
>TRBJ1-1|TRBV5-4|13|NA|NA
CASNGRGRGEAFF
TGTGCCAGCAACGGAAGGGGTAGGGGTGAAGCTTTCTTT
>TRBJ1-2|TRBV19|14|once|NA
CASSIAGTDYGYTF
TGTGCCAGTAGTATAGCGGGTACCGACTATGGCTACACCTTC
>TRBJ1-2|TRBV4-1|13|NA|NA
CASTPQGGYGYTF
TGCGCCAGCACCCCTCAGGGTGGGTATGGCTACACCTTC
>TRBJ2-1|TRBV29-1|11|NA|NA
CSVVIRVEQFF
TGCAGCGTAGTGATCAGGGTCGAACAGTTCTTC
>TRBJ2-2|TRBV7-6|18|NA|TRBD2
CASSYGLAGTSNTGELFF
TGTGCCAGCAGCTATGGACTAGCGGGGACCTCGAACACCGGGGAGCTGTTTTTT
>TRBJ2-1|TRBV7-2|13|NA|NA
CASSLDIDNEQFF
TGTGCCAGCAGCTTAGATATAGACAATGAGCAGTTCTTC
>TRBJ1-1|TRBV5-4|14|NA|TRBD1
CASSPRTGSVEAFF
TGTGCCAGCAGCCCCCGGACAGGCTCGGTTGAAGCTTTCTTT
>TRBJ2-1|TRBV12-5|15|few|TRBD2
CASGNRLAGVNEQFF
TGTGCTAGTGGTAATCGACTAGCGGGGGTTAATGAGCAGTTCTTC
>TRBJ2-2|TRBV4-1|16|NA|TRBD1
CASSHSQGLSTGELFF
TGCGCCAGCAGCCATTCACAGGGGTTGAGCACCGGGGAGCTGTTTTTT
>TRBJ1-3|TRBV28|16|NA|TRBD1
CASSFPGQGDSGTIYF
TGTGCCAGCAGTTTCCCAGGACAGGGTGATTCAGGGACCATATATTTT
>TRBJ2-1|TRBV5-1|15|NA|TRBD2
CASSPGLAGVNEQFF
TGCGCCAGCAGCCCTGGACTAGCGGGAGTCAATGAGCAGTTCTTC
>TRBJ1-2|TRBV19|13|NA|TRBD1
CASSAQGARGYTF
TGTGCCAGTAGCGCACAGGGGGCGCGAGGCTACACCTTC
>TRBJ1-4|TRBV2|16|NA|TRBD1
CASSWDRLSENEKLFF
TGTGCCAGCAGTTGGGACAGGCTCAGTGAAAATGAAAAACTGTTTTTT
>TRBJ1-6|TRBV2|14|NA|NA
CASSPGTTGSPLHF
TGTGCCAGCAGCCCCGGGACAACGGGATCACCCCTCCACTTT
>TRBJ2-5|TRBV6-2/TRBV6-3|13|NA|NA
CASSFAIQETQYF
TGTGCCAGCAGTTTCGCGATTCAAGAGACCCAGTACTTC
>TRBJ1-1|TRBV19|13|NA|TRBD1
CASTYTGAVEAFF
TGTGCCAGTACCTATACAGGGGCGGTTGAAGCTTTCTTT
>TRBJ1-2|TRBV19|13|many|TRBD1
CASEDRANYGYTF
TGTGCCAGTGAGGACAGGGCTAACTATGGCTACACCTTC
>TRBJ1-2|TRBV30|15|NA|NA
CAWSVSLLGQGGYTF
TGTGCCTGGAGTGTTAGTCTTTTGGGGCAGGGAGGCTACACCTTC
>TRBJ1-4|TRBV25-1|15|NA|TRBD1
CASSDSDRGREKLFF
TGTGCCAGCAGTGACTCCGACAGGGGGCGTGAAAAACTGTTTTTT
>TRBJ1-4|TRBV18|15|NA|TRBD1
CASSPPNRGNEKLFF
TGTGCCAGCTCACCACCGAACAGGGGAAATGAAAAACTGTTTTTT
>TRBJ2-3|TRBV5-8|13|once|NA
CASSLPGTDTQYF
TGTGCCAGTTCCCTCCCCGGCACAGATACGCAGTATTTT
>TRBJ2-3|TRBV19|13|NA|NA
CASKAGSPDTQYF
TGTGCCAGTAAGGCGGGGAGTCCCGATACGCAGTATTTT
>TRBJ1-1|TRBV6-5|14|once|NA
CASRLFIESTEAFF
TGTGCCAGCAGATTATTCATTGAGAGCACTGAAGCTTTCTTT
>TRBJ1-4|TRBV30|12|once|NA
CAWSALGEKLFF
TGTGCCTGGAGTGCACTGGGCGAAAAACTGTTTTTT
>TRBJ1-2|TRBV6-5|12|NA|TRBD1
CASSRTGNGYTF
TGTGCCAGCAGCAGGACAGGGAACGGCTACACCTTC
>TRBJ2-3|TRBV7-9|15|NA|TRBD2
CASSLTSGGTDTQYF
TGTGCCAGCAGCTTAACTAGCGGGGGGACAGATACGCAGTATTTT
>TRBJ2-7|TRBV5-1|14|NA|TRBD2
CASRRTSDSYEQYF
TGCGCCAGCAGGCGGACTAGCGACTCCTACGAGCAGTACTTC
>TRBJ2-1|TRBV19|14|NA|NA
CASRNHGSYNEQFF
TGTGCCAGTAGGAACCACGGCTCCTACAATGAGCAGTTCTTC
>TRBJ2-2|TRBV7-8|15|once|NA
CASSLLRENTGELFF
TGTGCCAGCAGCTTATTGCGGGAAAACACCGGGGAGCTGTTTTTT
>TRBJ2-4|TRBV7-2|15|NA|NA
CASIHKILAKNIQYF
TGTGCCAGCATCCATAAAATACTAGCCAAAAACATTCAGTACTTC
>TRBJ1-2|TRBV5-1|14|NA|TRBD1
CASSKEGQGYGYTF
TGCGCCAGCAGCAAAGAGGGACAGGGCTATGGCTACACCTTC
>TRBJ2-7|TRBV12-3/TRBV12-4|13|NA|TRBD1
CASGQGAPYEQYF
TGTGCCAGCGGGCAGGGGGCCCCCTACGAGCAGTACTTC
>TRBJ1-4|TRBV4-1|15|NA|NA
CASSLIVSENEKLFF
TGCGCCAGCAGCCTAATAGTTTCCGAGAATGAAAAACTGTTTTTT
>TRBJ2-1|TRBV9|16|once|TRBD2
CASSSRPSGIYNEQFF
TGTGCCAGCAGCTCTCGACCTAGCGGGATTTACAATGAGCAGTTCTTC
>TRBJ1-5|TRBV4-1|15|NA|TRBD1
CASSQGQGGSQPQHF
TGCGCCAGCAGCCAAGGACAGGGAGGTTCTCAGCCCCAGCATTTT
>TRBJ2-7|TRBV19|15|NA|TRBD1
CASSIYGQGSYEQYF
TGTGCCAGTAGTATCTACGGACAGGGGTCATACGAGCAGTACTTC
>TRBJ2-5|TRBV5-1|14|NA|NA
CASSLGQGLETQYF
TGCGCCAGCAGCTTGGGCCAGGGATTAGAGACCCAGTACTTC
>TRBJ2-1|TRBV18|14|NA|NA
CASSPPVTLNEQFF
TGTGCCAGCTCACCACCGGTGACACTGAATGAGCAGTTCTTC
>TRBJ1-2|TRBV7-2|12|once|NA
CASSSGGYGYTF
TGTGCCAGCAGCTCGGGGGGCTATGGCTACACCTTC
>TRBJ2-3|TRBV7-8|14|NA|NA
CASSRGTSTDTQYF
TGTGCCAGCAGCCGAGGGACTAGCACAGATACGCAGTATTTT
>TRBJ1-1|TRBV7-9|17|few|NA
CASSLGATSTENTEAFF
TGTGCCAGCAGCTTAGGGGCAACATCGACAGAAAACACTGAAGCTTTCTTT
>TRBJ2-7|TRBV20-1|14|NA|NA
CSASVSRASYEQYF
TGCAGTGCTAGTGTGAGCAGGGCTTCCTACGAGCAGTACTTC
>TRBJ2-7|TRBV3-1/TRBV3-2|15|NA|TRBD1
CASSQGTGGSYEQYF
TGTGCCAGCAGCCAAGGGACAGGGGGCTCCTACGAGCAGTACTTC
>TRBJ2-3|TRBV7-2|16|NA|NA
CASSWVQGSSTDTQYF
TGTGCCAGCAGCTGGGTTCAGGGATCTAGCACAGATACGCAGTATTTT
>TRBJ2-5|TRBV6-5|13|NA|NA
CASSKTGQETQYF
TGTGCCAGCAGCAAGACAGGCCAAGAGACCCAGTACTTC